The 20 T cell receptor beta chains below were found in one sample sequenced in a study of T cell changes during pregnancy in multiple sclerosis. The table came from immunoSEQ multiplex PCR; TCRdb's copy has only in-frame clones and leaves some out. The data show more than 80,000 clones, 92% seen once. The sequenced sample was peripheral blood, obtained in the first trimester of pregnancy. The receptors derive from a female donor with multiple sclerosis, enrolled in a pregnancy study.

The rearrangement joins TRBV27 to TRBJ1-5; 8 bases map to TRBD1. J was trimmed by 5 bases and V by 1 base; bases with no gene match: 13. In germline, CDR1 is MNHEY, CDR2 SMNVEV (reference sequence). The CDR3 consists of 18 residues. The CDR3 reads CASSLLSSWTGRDQPQHF. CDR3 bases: TGTGCCAGCAGTTTATTATCTTCCTGGACAGGGCGGGATCAGCCCCAGCATTTT.

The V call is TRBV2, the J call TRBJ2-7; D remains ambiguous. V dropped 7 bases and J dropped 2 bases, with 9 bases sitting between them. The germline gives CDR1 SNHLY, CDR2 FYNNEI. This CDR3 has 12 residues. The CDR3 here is CASTLVPYEQYF. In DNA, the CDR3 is TGTGCCAGCACCCTAGTCCCCTACGAGCAGTACTTC.

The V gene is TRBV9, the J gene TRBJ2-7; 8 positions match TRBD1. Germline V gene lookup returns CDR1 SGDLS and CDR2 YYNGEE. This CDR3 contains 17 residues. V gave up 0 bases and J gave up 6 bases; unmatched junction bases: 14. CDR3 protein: CASSVDPPTGVFVEQYF. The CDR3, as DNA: TGTGCCAGCAGCGTAGATCCTCCGACAGGGGTCTTCGTCGAGCAGTACTTC.

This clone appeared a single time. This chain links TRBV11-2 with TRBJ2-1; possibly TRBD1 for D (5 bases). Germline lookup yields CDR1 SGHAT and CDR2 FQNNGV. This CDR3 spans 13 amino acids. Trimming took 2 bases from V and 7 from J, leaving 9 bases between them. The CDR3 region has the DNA TGTGCCAGCAGCTTATGGACACTAAATGAGCAGTTCTTC. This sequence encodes CASSLWTLNEQFF.

Here the CDR3 reads CASSLGTDSYNEQFF. CDR3 DNA sequence: TGTGCCAGCAGCCTAGGGACTGACTCCTACAATGAGCAGTTCTTC. The V call is TRBV4-2, the J call TRBJ2-1; D might be TRBD2 (6 bases). Trimming stripped 4 bases from V and 0 bases from J, with 10 bases between. The CDR3 sequence is 15 residues long. The germline V gene has CDR1 LGHNA and CDR2 YNFKEQ.

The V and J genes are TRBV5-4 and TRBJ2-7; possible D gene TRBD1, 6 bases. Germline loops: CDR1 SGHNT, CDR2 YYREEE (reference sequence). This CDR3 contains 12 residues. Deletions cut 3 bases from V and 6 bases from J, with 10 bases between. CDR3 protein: CASSWDTGEQYF. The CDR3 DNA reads TGTGCCAGCAGCTGGGACACGGGCGAGCAGTACTTC.

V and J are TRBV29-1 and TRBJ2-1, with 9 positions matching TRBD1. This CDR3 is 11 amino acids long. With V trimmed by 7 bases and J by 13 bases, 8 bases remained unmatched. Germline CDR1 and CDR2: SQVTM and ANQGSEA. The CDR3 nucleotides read TGCAGCGCCGGGACCACAGGGGGCCAGTTCTTC. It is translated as CSAGTTGGQFF.

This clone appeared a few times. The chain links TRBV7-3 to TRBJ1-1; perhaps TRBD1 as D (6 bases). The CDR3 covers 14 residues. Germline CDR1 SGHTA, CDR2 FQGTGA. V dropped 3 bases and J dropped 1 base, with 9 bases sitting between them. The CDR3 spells CASSFTGQNTEAFF. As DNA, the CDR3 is TGTGCCAGCAGCTTCACAGGGCAGAACACTGAAGCTTTCTTT.

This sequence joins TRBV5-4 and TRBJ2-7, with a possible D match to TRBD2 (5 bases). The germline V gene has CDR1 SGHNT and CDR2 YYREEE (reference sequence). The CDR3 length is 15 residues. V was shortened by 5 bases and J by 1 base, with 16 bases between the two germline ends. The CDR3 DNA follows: TGTGCCAGCAGTCTGGCGGGCACCCAATCCTACGAGCAGTACTTC. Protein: CASSLAGTQSYEQYF.

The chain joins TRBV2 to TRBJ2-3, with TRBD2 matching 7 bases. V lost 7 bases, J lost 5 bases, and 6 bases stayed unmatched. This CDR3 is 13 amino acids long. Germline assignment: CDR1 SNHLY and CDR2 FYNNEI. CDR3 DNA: TGTGCCAGCATGCGGGAGCGGGGAGATACGCAGTATTTT. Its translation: CASMRERGDTQYF.

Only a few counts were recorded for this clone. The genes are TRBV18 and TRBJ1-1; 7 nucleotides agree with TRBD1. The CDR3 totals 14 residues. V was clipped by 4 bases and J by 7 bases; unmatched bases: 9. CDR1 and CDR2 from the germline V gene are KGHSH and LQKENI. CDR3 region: CASSLGTVKNEAFF. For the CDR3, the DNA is TGTGCCAGCTCACTCGGGACAGTGAAGAATGAAGCTTTCTTT. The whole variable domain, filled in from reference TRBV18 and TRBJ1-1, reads NAGVMQNPRHLVRRRGQEARLRCSPMKGHSHVYWYRQLPEEGLKFMVYLQKENIIDESGMPKERFSAEFPKEGPSILRIQQVVRGDSAAYFCASSLGTVKNEAFFGQGTRLTVV.

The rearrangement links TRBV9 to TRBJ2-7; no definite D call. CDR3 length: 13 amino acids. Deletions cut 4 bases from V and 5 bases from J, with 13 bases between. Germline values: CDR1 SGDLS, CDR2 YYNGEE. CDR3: CASSPVVRDEQYF. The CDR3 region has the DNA TGTGCCAGCAGCCCCGTGGTGCGAGACGAGCAGTACTTC.

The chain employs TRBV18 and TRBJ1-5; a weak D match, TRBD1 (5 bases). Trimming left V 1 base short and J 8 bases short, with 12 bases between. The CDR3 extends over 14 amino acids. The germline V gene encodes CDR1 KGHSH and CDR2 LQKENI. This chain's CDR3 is CASSPLQGREPQHF. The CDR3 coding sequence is TGTGCCAGCTCACCACTCCAGGGCCGGGAGCCCCAGCATTTT.

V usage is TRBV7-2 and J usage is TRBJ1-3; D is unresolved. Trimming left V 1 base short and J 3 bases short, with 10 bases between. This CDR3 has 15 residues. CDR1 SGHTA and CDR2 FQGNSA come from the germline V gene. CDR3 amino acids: CASSLVLSIGNTIYF. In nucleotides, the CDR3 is TGTGCCAGCAGCTTAGTACTAAGCATTGGAAACACCATATATTTT.

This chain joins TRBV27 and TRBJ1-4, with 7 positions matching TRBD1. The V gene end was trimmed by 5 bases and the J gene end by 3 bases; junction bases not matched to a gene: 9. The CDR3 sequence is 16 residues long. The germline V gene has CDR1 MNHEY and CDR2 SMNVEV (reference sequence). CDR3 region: CASSTRTDRPNEKLFF. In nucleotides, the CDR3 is TGTGCCAGCAGTACACGGACGGACAGGCCTAATGAAAAACTGTTTTTT. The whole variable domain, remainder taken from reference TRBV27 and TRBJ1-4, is EAQVTQNPRYLITVTGKKLTVTCSQNMNHEYMSWYRQDPGLGLRQIYYSMNVEVTDKGDVPEGYKVSRKEKRNFPLILESPSPNQTSLYFCASSTRTDRPNEKLFFGSGTQLSVL.

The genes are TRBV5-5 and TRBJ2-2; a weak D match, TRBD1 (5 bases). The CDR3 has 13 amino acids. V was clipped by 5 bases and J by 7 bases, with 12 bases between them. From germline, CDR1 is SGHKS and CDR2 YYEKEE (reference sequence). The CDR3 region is CASRPDRIGELFF. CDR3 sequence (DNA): TGTGCCAGCAGACCCGACAGAATCGGGGAGCTGTTTTTT.

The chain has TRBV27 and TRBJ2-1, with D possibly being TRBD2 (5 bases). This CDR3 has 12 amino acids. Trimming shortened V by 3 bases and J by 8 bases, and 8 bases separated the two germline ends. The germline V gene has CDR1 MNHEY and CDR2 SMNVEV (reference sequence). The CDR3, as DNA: TGTGCCAGCAGTTTCGAGGGATATGAGCAGTTCTTC. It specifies CASSFEGYEQFF.

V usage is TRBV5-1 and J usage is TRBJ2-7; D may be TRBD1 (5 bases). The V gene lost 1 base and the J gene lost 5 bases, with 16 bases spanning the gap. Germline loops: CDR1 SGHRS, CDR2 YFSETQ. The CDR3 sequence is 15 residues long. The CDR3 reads CASSLSSGAKDEQYF. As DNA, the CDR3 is TGCGCCAGCAGCTTGTCGTCTGGGGCCAAGGACGAGCAGTACTTC. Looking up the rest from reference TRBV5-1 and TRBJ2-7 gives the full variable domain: KAGVTQTPRYLIKTRGQQVTLSCSPISGHRSVSWYQQTPGQGLQFLFEYFSETQRNKGNFPGRFSGRQFSNSRSEMNVSTLELGDSALYLCASSLSSGAKDEQYFGPGTRLTVT.

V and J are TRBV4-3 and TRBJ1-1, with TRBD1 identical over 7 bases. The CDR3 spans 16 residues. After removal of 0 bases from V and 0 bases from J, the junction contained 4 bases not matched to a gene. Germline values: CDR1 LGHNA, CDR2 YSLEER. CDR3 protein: CASSQDSTGLNTEAFF. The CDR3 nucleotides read TGCGCCAGCAGCCAAGATTCGACAGGGTTGAACACTGAAGCTTTCTTT.

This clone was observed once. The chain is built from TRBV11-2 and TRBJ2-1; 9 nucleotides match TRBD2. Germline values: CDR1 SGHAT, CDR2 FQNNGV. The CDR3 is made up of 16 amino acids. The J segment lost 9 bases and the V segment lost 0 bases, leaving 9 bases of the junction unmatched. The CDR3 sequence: CASSLDPGLAGGEQFF. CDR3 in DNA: TGTGCCAGCAGCTTAGATCCGGGACTAGCTGGCGGTGAGCAGTTCTTC.